Each of the 22 T cell receptor beta chains below was sequenced from the same sample in a study of human T cells and chemical hapten exposure. TCRdb passed the RACE reads through MiXCR, listing each CDR3 protein once. The sample consists of some 400,000 distinct CDR3 sequences, 4.5% to 6% of them appearing once. Specified time point: pre-sensitization, week 0. Treatment described: therapeutic diphenylcyclopropenone sensitization with weekly scalp DPC. The starting material was whole blood, obtained in connection with sensitization to the hapten diphenylcyclopropenone (DPC). These receptors were collected from a woman aged 45-65 years with alopecia areata. Some clones in this sample may be carry-over from other donors' samples.

This chain links TRBV4-1 with TRBJ1-5; possible D gene TRBD1, 5 bases. The ends were cut back, 2 bases at V and 0 bases at J, with 8 bases in the middle. This CDR3 region has 15 residues. CDR1 and CDR2 from the germline V gene are MGHRA and YSYEKL. In nucleotides, the CDR3 is TGCGCCAGCAGCCAAACAGGCTTTAGCAATCAGCCCCAGCATTTT. As protein: CASSQTGFSNQPQHF.

This clonotype has a count of ten or more. The chain couples TRBV5-1 to TRBJ2-7; 9 bases fit TRBD1. CDR1 is SGHRS, CDR2 YFSETQ, per germline. With V trimmed by 5 bases and J by 6 bases, 9 bases remained unmatched. The CDR3 extends over 14 amino acids. The CDR3 sequence: CASSTGTGLREQYF. CDR3 coding DNA: TGCGCCAGCAGTACCGGGACAGGGCTGCGCGAGCAGTACTTC.

A few counts support this clonotype. Here the CDR3 reads CAITRGNEQFF. CDR3 coding DNA: TGTGCCATCACACGGGGAAATGAGCAGTTCTTC. This chain joins TRBV10-3 and TRBJ2-1; TRBD2 might be the D (5 bases). The germline CDR1 and CDR2 sequences are ENHRY and SYGVKD. The CDR3 has 11 amino acids. Trimming shortened V by 7 bases and J by 7 bases, and 8 bases separated the two germline ends.

This clonotype came up many times. The gene calls are TRBV10-3 and TRBJ2-3, with D perhaps TRBD1 or TRBD2 (5 bases each). The CDR3 covers 16 residues. Germline V gene data show CDR1 as ENHRY and CDR2 as SYGVKD. Trimming took 2 bases from V and 0 from J, leaving 12 bases between them. CDR3 bases: TGTGCCATCAGTGAGCCTGGGACGGGCAGCACAGATACGCAGTATTTT. This codes for CAISEPGTGSTDTQYF.

In its sample, this clonotype was seen many times. In DNA, the CDR3 is TGTGCCAGCGGACGGACTTCACCCCTCCACTTT. Protein sequence: CASGRTSPLHF. The chain carries TRBV27 and TRBJ1-6; D unclear. Trimming shortened V by 8 bases and J by 9 bases, and 8 bases separated the two germline ends. The germline V gene encodes CDR1 MNHEY and CDR2 SMNVEV (reference sequence). This CDR3 comprises 11 residues.

This clonotype showed up just a few times. The rearrangement uses TRBV27 and TRBJ1-5; the D gene is possibly TRBD1 (5 bases). This CDR3 is 15 amino acids long. The V end was cut by 4 bases, the J end by 0 bases, with 10 bases between. CDR1 and CDR2 from the germline V gene are MNHEY and SMNVEV (reference sequence). CDR3 sequence reads: CASSSSGGSNQPQHF. The CDR3 DNA reads TGTGCCAGCAGTTCCTCCGGGGGTAGCAATCAGCCCCAGCATTTT.

This clonotype was detected many times. The chain is built from TRBV7-2 and TRBJ2-3; 11 positions agree with TRBD2. This CDR3 spans 16 amino acids. Germline CDR1 reads SGHTA; CDR2 reads FQGNSA. Germline trimming cut 5 bases from V and 3 bases from J; bases unmatched to any gene: 7. DNA of the CDR3: TGTGCCAGCAGCATTACTAGCGGGGGAGGTACAGATACGCAGTATTTT. It yields the protein CASSITSGGGTDTQYF.

CDR3 amino acids: CASSLTTGGNTEAFF. The DNA for the CDR3 is TGCGCCAGCAGCCTTACGACAGGGGGTAACACTGAAGCTTTCTTT. This chain links TRBV4-1 with TRBJ1-1; 9 bases match TRBD1. Trimming took 4 bases from V and 2 from J; bases not matched to a gene: 5. CDR3 length: 15 residues. Germline CDR1 MGHRA, CDR2 YSYEKL.

This clonotype occurred many times. The CDR3 region is CASSLAAGSGYEQYF. DNA for the CDR3: TGCGCCAGCAGCTTGGCCGCAGGGTCGGGGTACGAGCAGTACTTC. The chain combines TRBV5-1 with TRBJ2-7; TRBD1 or TRBD2 may be the D gene (5 bases each). This CDR3 spans 15 amino acids. V was shortened by 0 bases and J by 4 bases, with 14 bases between the two germline ends. Germline values: CDR1 SGHRS, CDR2 YFSETQ.

This clonotype was counted ten times or more. The chain carries TRBV6-2 or TRBV6-3 and TRBJ2-1, with 7 positions matching TRBD2. Germline CDR1 and CDR2: MNHEY and SVGEGT. Trimming took 6 bases from V and 10 from J; bases not matched to a gene: 6. This CDR3 contains 12 residues. CDR3 region: CASSPSGVEQFF. CDR3 DNA: TGTGCCAGCAGCCCCAGCGGGGTGGAGCAGTTCTTC.

This clonotype came up a few times. The chain joins TRBV13 to TRBJ1-1; D gene uncertain. The germline V gene has CDR1 PRHDT and CDR2 FYEKMQ (reference sequence). Trimming cost V 0 bases and J 4 bases, with 15 bases left between them. The CDR3 runs 16 residues. CDR3 protein: CASSLGRRVKGTEAFF. CDR3 in DNA: TGTGCCAGCAGCTTAGGCCGGAGGGTTAAGGGCACTGAAGCTTTCTTT.

This chain's CDR3 is CASSHGQRRPTDTQYF. The DNA of the CDR3 is TGTGCCAGCAGCCATGGACAGCGACGCCCCACAGATACGCAGTATTTT. V and J are TRBV11-2 and TRBJ2-3; D is possibly TRBD1 (6 bases). Germline V CDR1 and CDR2: SGHAT, FQNNGV. V was clipped by 5 bases and J by 2 bases, with 17 bases between them. The CDR3 consists of 16 residues.

The chain employs TRBV5-4 and TRBJ1-2; 7 nucleotides agree with TRBD1. This CDR3 comprises 13 residues. Germline V gives CDR1 SGHNT, CDR2 YYREEE (reference sequence). J lost 10 bases, V lost 4 bases, and 10 bases had no gene match. CDR3 in amino acids: CASSTGTDFVYTF. The CDR3 coding sequence is TGTGCCAGCAGCACCGGGACAGATTTCGTCTACACCTTC. Variable domain in full (rest from reference TRBV5-4 and TRBJ1-2): ETGVTQSPTHLIKTRGQQVTLRCSSQSGHNTVSWYQQALGQGPQFIFQYYREEENGRGNFPPRFSGLQFPNYSSELNVNALELDDSALYLCASSTGTDFVYTFGSGTRLTVV.

The chain combines TRBV30 with TRBJ2-3; no clear D gene. Trimming stripped 0 bases from V and 5 bases from J, with 9 bases between. Germline V CDR1 and CDR2: GTSNPN, SVGIG (reference sequence). There are 13 residues in the CDR3. In nucleotides, the CDR3 is TGTGCCTGGAGTGTGGTCTGGGGAGATACGCAGTATTTT. It codes for CAWSVVWGDTQYF.

This clonotype has just a few counts. The chain is built from TRBV7-9 and TRBJ1-1; weak D call: TRBD1 (5 bases). The V and J ends lost 5 bases and 1 base respectively, with 14 bases between them. The CDR3 spans 15 residues. Germline V gene sequence: CDR1 SEHNR, CDR2 FQNEAQ (reference sequence). The CDR3 sequence is CASSQGGVPNTEAFF. CDR3 coding DNA: TGTGCCAGCAGCCAGGGAGGGGTTCCGAACACTGAAGCTTTCTTT.

This clonotype was picked up a small number of times. J is TRBJ1-1 and V is TRBV5-1; TRBD1 is a possible D gene (5 bases). Trimming removed 6 bases from V and 0 bases from J, with 12 bases in between. The CDR3 sequence is 14 residues long. The V gene's germline CDR1 is SGHRS and CDR2 YFSETQ. The CDR3 is CASTADILNTEAFF. The CDR3 coding sequence is TGCGCCAGCACCGCGGACATATTGAACACTGAAGCTTTCTTT.

This clonotype was seen ten or more times. V is TRBV27 and J is TRBJ2-5; 7 positions agree with TRBD2. V trimming: 1 base; J trimming: 1 base; junction bases outside the gene matches: 0. Germline V gene data show CDR1 as MNHEY and CDR2 as SMNVEV (reference sequence). The CDR3 covers 14 residues. The CDR3 protein is CASSLWGGQETQYF. The CDR3 DNA sequence: TGTGCCAGCAGTTTATGGGGGGGCCAAGAGACCCAGTACTTC.

This clonotype has at least ten counts. The rearrangement uses TRBV12-3 or TRBV12-4 and TRBJ1-3; no clear D gene. Deletions cut 3 bases from V and 0 bases from J, with 6 bases between. The length of the CDR3 is 14 residues. CDR3 nucleotides: TGTGCCAGCAGTTTGAGTGGCTCTGGAAACACCATATATTTT. Protein: CASSLSGSGNTIYF.

This chain connects TRBV11-2 to TRBJ2-5; 7 nucleotides agree with TRBD1. This CDR3 is 14 amino acids long. V was pared by 4 bases and J by 7 bases, with 9 bases of the junction left unmatched. Germline V gene lookup returns CDR1 SGHAT and CDR2 FQNNGV. The CDR3 reads CASSSFRDSWTQYF. The CDR3 DNA follows: TGTGCCAGCAGCTCGTTCCGGGACAGTTGGACCCAGTACTTC. Drawing the rest from reference TRBV11-2 and TRBJ2-5, the complete variable domain is EAGVAQSPRYKIIEKRQSVAFWCNPISGHATLYWYQQILGQGPKLLIQFQNNGVVDDSQLPKDRFSAERLKGVDSTLKIQPAKLEDSAVYLCASSSFRDSWTQYFGPGTRLLVL.

This clonotype was observed a handful of times. The chain is built from TRBV4-1 and TRBJ1-2; D may be TRBD1 (5 bases). Germline lookup yields CDR1 MGHRA and CDR2 YSYEKL. Trimming took off 2 bases at V and 4 bases at J, with 8 bases between the two ends. This CDR3 is 13 amino acids long. The CDR3 region is CASSQSDSYGYTF. The CDR3 bases are TGCGCCAGCAGCCAATCCGACAGCTATGGCTACACCTTC.

This clonotype was seen at least ten times. This rearrangement joins TRBV29-1 to TRBJ1-1, with TRBD1 matching 8 bases. Germline V gene lookup returns CDR1 SQVTM and CDR2 ANQGSEA. The CDR3 contains 13 residues. V was pared by 5 bases and J by 0 bases, with 2 bases of the junction left unmatched. The CDR3 spells CSVSDRVNTEAFF. CDR3 nucleotide sequence: TGCAGCGTTTCGGACAGGGTGAACACTGAAGCTTTCTTT.

This clonotype was counted at least ten times. The chain uses TRBV5-1 and TRBJ2-7; D perhaps matches TRBD2 (7 bases). Trimming left V 4 bases short and J 2 bases short, with 16 bases between. CDR3 size: 15 residues. Germline CDR1 and CDR2: SGHRS and YFSETQ. Written as DNA, the CDR3 is TGCGCCAGCAGCCTAGGGGGGGCCACGACCTACGAGCAGTACTTC. Translation gives CASSLGGATTYEQYF.